This is a list of T cell receptor beta chains from one sample in a study of CD8 T cells in ankylosing spondylitis. One entry per CDR3 protein, called by TCRdb with MiXCR from the 5' RACE reads. The data hold some 63,000 distinct CDR3 sequences, with around 6.4% observed a single time. The sequenced sample consisted of synovial fluid, either unsorted or a sorted T cell fraction (not recorded which). The receptors here all came from a male donor with ankylosing spondylitis. Each CDR3 is given with its conserved first and last residue. A D gene is named only where the DNA matches it firmly. A clone size is listed for some rows: how often the clone was seen (once, few, many), or a class if it is expanded.

CDR3: CASSLQAPYNSPLHF; DNA: TGCGCCAGCAGCTTGCAGGCTCCTTATAATTCACCCCTCCACTTT; J: TRBJ1-6; V: TRBV5-1; D: NA; size: few
CDR3: CASSLVASRETQYF; DNA: TGTGCCAGCAGTTTAGTAGCTAGTCGGGAGACCCAGTACTTC; J: TRBJ2-5; V: TRBV28; D: NA; size: NA
CDR3: CASRKNRDSNQTQHF; DNA: TGTGCCAGCAGAAAAAACAGGGATAGCAATCAGACCCAGCATTTT; J: TRBJ1-5; V: TRBV6-1; D: NA; size: few
CDR3: CASSPRSGGGRTEAFF; DNA: TGTGCCAGCAGCCCTCGATCTGGGGGTGGACGGACTGAAGCTTTCTTT; J: TRBJ1-1; V: TRBV7-3; D: NA; size: few
CDR3: CAISPTGYYGYTF; DNA: TGTGCCATCAGCCCTACAGGGTACTATGGCTACACCTTC; J: TRBJ1-2; V: TRBV10-3; D: NA; size: many
CDR3: CASSTDRGRVVEFF; DNA: TGTGCCAGCAGTACCGACAGGGGACGTGTCGTGGAGTTCTTC; J: TRBJ2-1; V: TRBV27; D: TRBD1; size: NA
CDR3: CASSPPTNTEAFF; DNA: TGTGCCAGCAGCCCCCCTACTAACACTGAAGCTTTCTTT; J: TRBJ1-1; V: TRBV6-6; D: NA; size: few
CDR3: CSKRAPRTGKPSYEQYF; DNA: TGCAGTAAACGGGCTCCTAGGACCGGGAAACCCTCCTACGAGCAGTACTTC; J: TRBJ2-7; V: TRBV20-1; D: NA; size: many
CDR3: CASSKLAGGPVYEQYF; DNA: TGCGCCAGCAGCAAACTAGCGGGAGGGCCGGTGTACGAGCAGTACTTC; J: TRBJ2-7; V: TRBV5-1; D: TRBD2; size: NA
CDR3: CSASRSGAGELFF; DNA: TGCAGTGCTAGCCGCTCGGGGGCCGGGGAGCTGTTTTTT; J: TRBJ2-2; V: TRBV20-1; D: NA; size: many
CDR3: CASSGTEPTYNEQFF; DNA: TGTGCCAGCAGTGGGACAGAACCAACCTACAATGAGCAGTTCTTC; J: TRBJ2-1; V: TRBV6-1; D: NA; size: NA
CDR3: CASSIRPGSGANVLTF; DNA: TGTGCCAGTAGTATTCGTCCCGGGTCTGGGGCCAACGTCCTGACTTTC; J: TRBJ2-6; V: TRBV19; D: NA; size: few
CDR3: CSVTPSGSIPYEQYF; DNA: TGCAGCGTTACCCCTAGCGGGAGTATCCCCTACGAGCAGTACTTC; J: TRBJ2-7; V: TRBV29-1; D: TRBD2; size: many
CDR3: CSAPGQDVQTQYF; DNA: TGCAGTGCTCCGGGACAAGACGTACAGACCCAGTACTTC; J: TRBJ2-5; V: TRBV20-1; D: NA; size: many
CDR3: CASSLTTTTDTQYF; DNA: TGTGCCAGCAGCTTGACTACAACCACAGATACGCAGTATTTT; J: TRBJ2-3; V: TRBV5-5; D: NA; size: few
CDR3: CSARARVEQFF; DNA: TGCAGTGCGAGAGCCAGGGTTGAGCAGTTCTTC; J: TRBJ2-1; V: TRBV20-1; D: NA; size: many
CDR3: CASTRSGSANYGYTF; DNA: TGTGCCAGCACCCGATCGGGAAGCGCTAACTATGGCTACACCTTC; J: TRBJ1-2; V: TRBV6-1; D: NA; size: few
CDR3: CAWSVPATDTQYF; DNA: TGTGCCTGGAGTGTACCGGCCACAGATACGCAGTATTTT; J: TRBJ2-3; V: TRBV30; D: NA; size: NA
CDR3: CASSLEGARGPNQPQHF; DNA: TGTGCCAGCAGTTTAGAGGGGGCCAGGGGTCCTAATCAGCCCCAGCATTTT; J: TRBJ1-5; V: TRBV28; D: TRBD1; size: NA
CDR3: CASSEDRAAETQYF; DNA: TGTGCCAGCAGTGAGGACAGGGCGGCGGAGACCCAGTACTTC; J: TRBJ2-5; V: TRBV2; D: TRBD1; size: many
CDR3: CASEREIYNEQFF; DNA: TGTGCCAGCGAGCGGGAGATCTACAATGAGCAGTTCTTC; J: TRBJ2-1; V: TRBV2; D: TRBD2; size: many
CDR3: CATSDPSGSHNEQFF; DNA: TGTGCCACCAGTGACCCCAGCGGGAGCCACAATGAGCAGTTCTTC; J: TRBJ2-1; V: TRBV24-1; D: TRBD2; size: many
CDR3: CASNGVSYEQYF; DNA: TGTGCCAGCAATGGGGTATCCTACGAGCAGTACTTC; J: TRBJ2-7; V: TRBV28; D: NA; size: many
CDR3: CASMFTGATTRRPLDTEAFF; DNA: TGTGCCAGCATGTTCACAGGGGCCACCACTCGACGCCCTTTGGACACTGAAGCTTTCTTT; J: TRBJ1-1; V: TRBV6-2/TRBV6-3; D: TRBD1; size: NA
CDR3: CASSFRGAGANVLTF; DNA: TGTGCCAGCAGTTTTCGCGGGGCGGGGGCCAACGTCCTGACTTTC; J: TRBJ2-6; V: TRBV28; D: NA; size: few
CDR3: CASTLLTSGGADTQYF; DNA: TGTGCCAGTACCCTACTGACTAGCGGAGGAGCAGATACGCAGTATTTT; J: TRBJ2-3; V: TRBV2; D: TRBD2; size: few
CDR3: CASSIYSGVDEQFF; DNA: TGTGCCAGTAGTATATACTCAGGGGTGGATGAGCAGTTCTTC; J: TRBJ2-1; V: TRBV19; D: NA; size: NA
CDR3: CATGQAYEQYF; DNA: TGTGCCACCGGACAGGCCTACGAGCAGTACTTC; J: TRBJ2-7; V: TRBV28; D: TRBD1; size: many
CDR3: CASSPRQGGLGEQYF; DNA: TGTGCCAGCAGCCCCAGACAGGGGGGTTTAGGCGAGCAGTACTTC; J: TRBJ2-7; V: TRBV7-2; D: TRBD1; size: many
CDR3: CASTFDGNVDGLGNEQFF; DNA: TGCGCCAGCACCTTCGATGGGAACGTAGACGGACTAGGCAATGAGCAGTTCTTC; J: TRBJ2-1; V: TRBV5-1; D: TRBD2; size: many
CDR3: CASSLGQDYSPLHF; DNA: TGCGCCAGCAGCTTGGGACAGGATTATTCACCCCTCCACTTT; J: TRBJ1-6; V: TRBV5-1; D: NA; size: few
CDR3: CASSRLAVYQETQYF; DNA: TGTGCCAGCAGCCGCTTAGCGGTGTACCAAGAGACCCAGTACTTC; J: TRBJ2-5; V: TRBV3-1; D: NA; size: few
CDR3: CASTVINTGELFF; DNA: TGTGCCAGCACCGTAATAAACACCGGGGAGCTGTTTTTT; J: TRBJ2-2; V: TRBV2; D: NA; size: few
CDR3: CASSQAGGPGNEQFF; DNA: TGTGCCAGCAGCCAAGCGGGAGGGCCTGGCAATGAGCAGTTCTTC; J: TRBJ2-1; V: TRBV3-1; D: TRBD2; size: many
CDR3: CASSLYRTVSYEQYF; DNA: TGTGCCAGCAGCTTATATAGGACAGTATCCTACGAGCAGTACTTC; J: TRBJ2-7; V: TRBV7-2; D: NA; size: NA
CDR3: CASTLGGAANTEAFF; DNA: TGTGCCAGCACCCTGGGGGGGGCGGCGAACACTGAAGCTTTCTTT; J: TRBJ1-1; V: TRBV7-9; D: NA; size: many
CDR3: CSARASGAYNEQFF; DNA: TGCAGTGCTAGGGCTAGCGGAGCATACAATGAGCAGTTCTTC; J: TRBJ2-1; V: TRBV20-1; D: TRBD2; size: many